The 21 T cell receptor beta chains listed next were all sequenced from one sample in a study of tumor-infiltrating lymphocytes in primary liver carcinoma. The investigators made TCR beta cDNA from roughly 0.55 ug total RNA, using a constant-region primer. TCR beta libraries came from three nested multiplex PCR rounds using slightly modified ARM-PCR. Both of the initial two PCR rounds ran for approximately 11 cycles and employed TRBV1-TRBV30 forward primers alongside a C-beta reverse primer. MiXCR, applied by TCRdb to the multiplex PCR reads, yields one record per CDR3 protein. The profile covers 330,000 or so distinct CDR3 sequences, with approximately 65% appearing a single time and under 8% taken by the ten largest. It was unsorted whole blood that yielded blood RNA, and germline DNA was also extracted. Source material: peripheral blood. The source is a man aged 40-50 years with primary liver carcinoma and hepatitis B virus infection.

This clonotype was seen only a few times. This chain connects TRBV5-5 to TRBJ1-5; D uncertain. Between the trimmed V and J ends, which lost 0 bases and 6 bases, there was a span of 7 bases. The CDR3 sequence is 13 residues long. Germline V gene lookup returns CDR1 SGHKS and CDR2 YYEKEE (reference sequence). CDR3 DNA sequence: TGTGCCAGCAGCTTGGGGTTGGTTCAGCCCCAGCATTTT. This gives the protein CASSLGLVQPQHF. The variable domain in full, with the rest retrieved from reference TRBV5-5 and TRBJ1-5, is DAGVTQSPTHLIKTRGQQVTLRCSPISGHKSVSWYQQVLGQGPQFIFQYYEKEERGRGNFPDRFSARQFPNYSSELNVNALLLGDSALYLCASSLGLVQPQHFGDGTRLSIL.

Remarks on this clonotype: The junction differs from germline at one of its ends, possibly a read error. This chain uses TRBV11-2 with TRBJ1-4; D perhaps matches TRBD1 (6 bases). Germline V lookup: CDR1 SGHAT, CDR2 FQNNGV. The CDR3 sequence is 15 residues long. DNA of the CDR3: TGTGCCAGCGGCTTATATTGGACCGACAGGGAAAAACTGTTTTTT. Its protein is CASGLYWTDREKLFF.

The chain joins TRBV6-1 to TRBJ1-6; D is possibly TRBD1 (5 bases). Germline V lookup: CDR1 MNHNS, CDR2 SASEGT. Trimming removed 6 bases from V and 7 bases from J, with 16 bases in between. CDR3 length: 15 residues. CDR3 coding DNA: TGTGCCAGCAGCCGAGGTCAGGGCAGGAATTCACCCCTCCACTTT. This translates into CASSRGQGRNSPLHF.

This clonotype was seen ten or more times. The chain couples TRBV4-2 to TRBJ1-5; D is perhaps TRBD1 (5 bases). From germline, CDR1 is LGHNA and CDR2 YNFKEQ. Trimming cost V 2 bases and J 3 bases, with 14 bases left between them. This CDR3 is built from 16 residues. The CDR3 DNA reads as TGTGCCAGCAGCCAATTTCAGGGAAACGACAATCAGCCCCAGCATTTT. It encodes CASSQFQGNDNQPQHF.

On this clonotype: The missing conserved phenylalanine or tryptophan at the end of this CDR3 makes a read error likely. J is TRBJ1-1 and V is TRBV11-1; D not resolved. The CDR3 is 15 amino acids. Germline V gene data show CDR1 as SGHAT and CDR2 as FQDESV (reference sequence). CDR3 amino acids: CTSSLARWSNIEAFL. CDR3 nucleotides: TGTACCAGCAGCTTAGCGCGATGGTCAAACATTGAAGCTTTCCTT.

The chain is built from TRBV5-1 and TRBJ2-7; D might be TRBD1 or TRBD2, each matching 5 bases. CDR1 and CDR2 from the germline V gene are SGHRS and YFSETQ. Trimming took 0 bases from V and 2 from J, leaving 9 bases between them. The CDR3 covers 14 residues. The CDR3 DNA follows: TGCGCCAGCAGCTTGGCAGGGAGCACCTACGAGCAGTACTTC. It specifies CASSLAGSTYEQYF.

This clonotype was found many times. The CDR3 here is CASSGQMNTEAFF. As DNA, the CDR3 is TGTGCCAGCAGTGGACAGATGAACACTGAAGCTTTCTTT. The V call is TRBV6-1, the J call TRBJ1-1, with a weak D call TRBD1 (5 bases). CDR3 length: 13 amino acids. Trimming pared 4 bases from V and 0 bases from J, leaving 6 bases between. Germline V gives CDR1 MNHNS, CDR2 SASEGT.

This rearrangement joins TRBV11-3 to TRBJ2-1, with 10 bases matching TRBD2. The CDR3 is made up of 16 amino acids. The V gene end was trimmed by 5 bases and the J gene end by 7 bases; junction bases not matched to a gene: 11. The V gene's germline CDR1 is SGHNT and CDR2 YENEEA. The CDR3 DNA is TGTGCCAGCAGCCTTTCGGGGGCTAGCGGGAGTAATGAGCAGTTCTTC. Amino acids: CASSLSGASGSNEQFF.

There are many counts of this clonotype. V is TRBV5-5 and J is TRBJ1-4, with D uncertain. CDR1 and CDR2 from the germline V gene are SGHKS and YYEKEE (reference sequence). The CDR3 totals 15 residues. Trimming took off 1 base at V and 0 bases at J, with 7 bases between the two ends. Here the CDR3 DNA reads TGTGCCAGCAGCTTGCAGATCGCAACTAATGAAAAACTGTTTTTT. As protein: CASSLQIATNEKLFF.

About this clonotype itself: This CDR3 is missing its conserved last phenylalanine or tryptophan, likely due to a read error. The chain employs TRBV7-9 and TRBJ2-7; D remains unclear. Germline-derived CDR1 and CDR2 are SEHNR and FQNEAQ (reference sequence). Trimming stripped 4 bases from V and 3 bases from J, with 7 bases between. The CDR3 is 12 amino acids. CDR3 sequence reads: CASSSRLYEQYL. The CDR3 DNA reads as TGTGCCAGCAGCTCGCGCCTCTACGAGCAGTACCTC.

This clonotype has a count of ten or more. The V gene is TRBV12-3 or TRBV12-4, the J gene TRBJ2-7; D may match TRBD1 or TRBD2 (5 bases each). The CDR3 runs 15 residues. Trimming took 6 bases from V and 6 from J, leaving 21 bases between them. The CDR3 nucleotides are TGTGCCAGCAGGAGGCACCTGGGGGATTCGGGCGAGCAGTACTTC. Protein product: CASRRHLGDSGEQYF.

The V call is TRBV28, the J call TRBJ1-3; D unresolved. V was pared by 7 bases and J by 0 bases, with 10 bases between. Germline V gene lookup returns CDR1 MDHEN and CDR2 SYDVKM. The CDR3 consists of 14 residues. CDR3: CASTPVFSGNTIYF. CDR3 in DNA: TGTGCCAGCACCCCGGTTTTCTCTGGAAACACCATATATTTT.

The gene calls are TRBV11-2 and TRBJ2-1; maybe TRBD2 (6 bases). The CDR3 has 12 amino acids. V dropped 4 bases and J dropped 9 bases, with 10 bases sitting between them. In germline, CDR1 is SGHAT, CDR2 FQNNGV. DNA of the CDR3: TGTGCCAGCAGCTACGGGAGCGGTGAGCAGTTCTTC. Its protein product is CASSYGSGEQFF.

V and J are TRBV4-3 and TRBJ2-2; TRBD2 agrees at 12 bases. J was trimmed by 4 bases and V by 8 bases; bases with no gene match: 11. The CDR3 is 17 amino acids. Germline CDR1 reads LGHNA; CDR2 reads YSLEER. The CDR3 loop is CASQDLETSGSTGELFF. The DNA for the CDR3 is TGCGCCAGCCAAGATCTGGAGACTAGCGGGAGCACCGGGGAGCTGTTTTTT.

Concerning this clonotype itself: At one end the junction does not follow the germline gene, possibly because of a read error. The chain links TRBV7-9 to TRBJ2-6; the match to TRBD1 covers 9 bases. Germline V gene lookup returns CDR1 SEHNR and CDR2 FQNEAQ (reference sequence). This CDR3 is 18 amino acids long. The CDR3 spells CASSRTGGGSAGTNVLTF. The CDR3 DNA follows: TGTGCCAGTAGTAGAACAGGGGGCGGTTCAGCTGGGACCAACGTCCTGACTTTC.

The chain joins TRBV10-2 to TRBJ1-2; unclear D gene. Germline V gene lookup returns CDR1 WSHSY and CDR2 SAAADI. The CDR3 loop spans 14 amino acids. Trimming took 0 bases from V and 5 from J, leaving 10 bases between them. This CDR3 reads CASSESGRKYGYTF. The DNA of the CDR3 is TGCGCCAGCAGTGAGTCGGGGAGAAAGTATGGCTACACCTTC.

The chain links TRBV5-6 to TRBJ2-7, with D perhaps TRBD1 (6 bases). Germline loops: CDR1 SGHDT, CDR2 YYEEEE. The CDR3 is made up of 13 amino acids. The germline V and J ends were trimmed by 4 bases and 7 bases, with 15 bases remaining between them. CDR3 in amino acids: CASSMNRGGEQYF. The CDR3 DNA sequence: TGTGCCAGCAGCATGAATCGAGGGGGTGAGCAGTACTTC.

The J gene is TRBJ1-5, the V gene TRBV11-2; D is uncertain. With 0 bases removed from V and 7 bases from J, the gap between germline ends came to 10 bases. This CDR3 comprises 14 residues. The germline V gene has CDR1 SGHAT and CDR2 FQNNGV. CDR3 nucleotides: TGTGCCAGCAGCTTAGACGCCGGTAACCAGCCCCAGCATTTT. Protein: CASSLDAGNQPQHF.

On this clonotype itself: One end of the junction fails to match germline, which may point to a read error. The genes are TRBV5-1 and TRBJ2-1; 8 bases align to TRBD2. The CDR3 length is 15 residues. Germline V gene sequence: CDR1 SGHRS, CDR2 YFSETQ. CDR3 sequence: CACSDTSGPGDEQFF. CDR3 in DNA: TGCGCCTGCAGCGATACTAGCGGCCCAGGGGATGAGCAGTTCTTC. Full variable domain (outside the CDR3, taken from reference TRBV5-1 and TRBJ2-1): KAGVTQTPRYLIKTRGQQVTLSCSPISGHRSVSWYQQTPGQGLQFLFEYFSETQRNKGNFPGRFSGRQFSNSRSEMNVSTLELGDSALYLCACSDTSGPGDEQFFGPGTRLTVL.

In the case of this clonotype: At one of its ends the junction is not consistent with the germline gene, which may arise from a read error. This rearrangement joins TRBV11-1 to TRBJ2-3; D is undetermined. Germline V gene sequence: CDR1 SGHAT, CDR2 FQDESV (reference sequence). The CDR3 has 15 amino acids. The CDR3 loop reads CASSLVSSSADTQYF. The DNA for the CDR3 is TGTGCTAGCAGCTTAGTTTCGAGCAGCGCAGATACGCAGTATTTT.

There are a few counts of this clonotype. This rearrangement joins TRBV5-4 to TRBJ2-7; 13 nucleotides agree with TRBD2. From germline, CDR1 is SGHNT and CDR2 YYREEE (reference sequence). This CDR3 has 15 amino acids. V was clipped by 5 bases and J by 4 bases; unmatched bases: 6. The CDR3 loop reads CASSTGLAGAYEQYF. CDR3 in DNA: TGTGCCAGCAGTACCGGACTAGCGGGAGCTTACGAGCAGTACTTC.